These 15 T cell receptor beta chains came from one sample sequenced in a study of control samples from healthy donors and cancer patients. This table comes from immunoSEQ multiplex PCR, and its TCRdb copy is limited to in-frame clones, with some not included. The profile shows about 120,000 clones, approximately 90% of them singletons. Source material: blood. The receptor set was obtained from a man aged 25 to 45 in good health.

The rearrangement uses TRBV11-1 and TRBJ2-7; D may be TRBD1 (6 bases). With 3 bases removed from V and 3 bases from J, the gap between germline ends came to 9 bases. Germline V gives CDR1 SGHAT, CDR2 FQDESV (reference sequence). There are 13 residues in the CDR3. The CDR3 nucleotides read TGTGCCAGCAGCTTGTTACAGGGCTACGAGCAGTACTTC. Protein: CASSLLQGYEQYF.

The CDR3 nucleotides read TGTGCCAGCAGTTCCCAGCGGGGGCCAAGGGAGACCCAGTACTTC. Residues: CASSSQRGPRETQYF. The chain has TRBV27 and TRBJ2-5; TRBD2 aligns across 8 bases. The junction had 9 bases not matched to a gene; V was cut back by 4 bases and J by 5 bases. Germline lookup yields CDR1 MNHEY and CDR2 SMNVEV (reference sequence). The length of the CDR3 is 15 residues.

The chain is built from TRBV4-1 and TRBJ2-5; a possible D gene is TRBD2 (5 bases). Germline CDR1 reads MGHRA; CDR2 reads YSYEKL. Trimming took off 5 bases at V and 1 base at J, with 14 bases between the two ends. This CDR3 is 15 amino acids long. CDR3 DNA sequence: TGCGCCAGCAGCGACCCGGGGTATGCCCAAGAGACCCAGTACTTC. Amino acids: CASSDPGYAQETQYF.

This clone was picked up a small number of times. V usage is TRBV11-2 and J usage is TRBJ2-5, with D unresolved. The CDR3 totals 13 residues. Trimming took off 2 bases at V and 4 bases at J, with 8 bases between the two ends. Germline values: CDR1 SGHAT, CDR2 FQNNGV. In DNA form, the CDR3 reads TGTGCCAGCAGCTTACAGAACCGAGAGACCCAGTACTTC. It encodes CASSLQNRETQYF.

This chain links TRBV6-1 with TRBJ1-2, with TRBD1 identical over 7 bases. There are 13 residues in the CDR3. J was trimmed by 4 bases and V by 6 bases; bases with no gene match: 5. From germline, CDR1 is MNHNS and CDR2 SASEGT. In nucleotides, the CDR3 is TGTGCCAGCAGCTCGGGACAGATCTATGGCTACACCTTC. It specifies CASSSGQIYGYTF.

This clone was seen a few times. Here the CDR3 reads CAWNFDGIKLFF. Written as DNA, the CDR3 is TGTGCCTGGAATTTTGACGGGATCAAACTGTTTTTT. The V call is TRBV30, the J call TRBJ1-4; D not resolved. Germline CDR1 reads GTSNPN; CDR2 reads SVGIG (reference sequence). CDR3 size: 12 residues. V lost 4 bases to trimming and J lost 11 bases, with 14 bases between them.

The rearrangement joins TRBV5-8 to TRBJ1-3, with D possibly matching TRBD1 (5 bases). Germline CDR1 SGHTS, CDR2 YDEGEE. The CDR3 is 16 residues long. Trimming removed 3 bases at V and 0 bases at J, with 13 bases between. CDR3 in DNA: TGTGCCAGCAGCTCCGGGACGCTGATCTCTGGAAACACCATATATTTT. Translating gives CASSSGTLISGNTIYF.

The chain joins TRBV30 to TRBJ1-1; D not certain. Germline V gene data show CDR1 as GTSNPN and CDR2 as SVGIG (reference sequence). The CDR3 consists of 14 residues. Trimming took 2 bases from V and 4 from J, leaving 14 bases between them. The DNA for the CDR3 is TGTGCCTGGAGTTGGACGGTCCGAGGCACTGAAGCTTTCTTT. Its translation is CAWSWTVRGTEAFF.

V is TRBV7-2 and J is TRBJ2-3; 8 positions agree with TRBD2. The germline V gene has CDR1 SGHTA and CDR2 FQGNSA. The CDR3 runs 20 residues. V was clipped by 0 bases and J by 0 bases; unmatched bases: 14. The CDR3 sequence: CASSLARRRGAGTSTDTQYF. The CDR3 nucleotides read TGTGCCAGCAGCTTAGCGCGTCGGCGGGGGGCCGGGACGAGCACAGATACGCAGTATTTT.

This sequence joins TRBV5-1 and TRBJ2-1, with 12 bases lining up with TRBD2. The V gene's germline CDR1 is SGHRS and CDR2 YFSETQ. There are 15 residues in the CDR3. V was pared by 3 bases and J by 9 bases, with 7 bases of the junction left unmatched. The DNA for the CDR3 is TGCGCCAGCAGCTCTACTAGCGGGGGGCTACCTGAGCAGTTCTTC. It codes for CASSSTSGGLPEQFF.

V usage is TRBV10-3 and J usage is TRBJ1-6, with a possible D match to TRBD1 (6 bases). CDR1 is ENHRY, CDR2 SYGVKD, per germline. Trimming left V 4 bases short and J 10 bases short, with 17 bases between. This CDR3 comprises 15 residues. CDR3: CAISGGGGSRSPLHF. As DNA, the CDR3 is TGTGCCATCAGTGGGGGAGGGGGATCTAGGTCACCCCTCCACTTT.

The V and J genes are TRBV18 and TRBJ1-1; perhaps TRBD1 as D (5 bases). V lost 2 bases and J lost 3, with 7 bases in between. The CDR3 has 13 residues. Germline V gene sequence: CDR1 KGHSH, CDR2 LQKENI. The CDR3 DNA reads as TGTGCCAGCTCACCAGGGGGGGACACTGAAGCTTTCTTT. It codes for CASSPGGDTEAFF. The full variable domain, in which reference TRBV18 and TRBJ1-1 provide the parts outside the CDR3, is NAGVMQNPRHLVRRRGQEARLRCSPMKGHSHVYWYRQLPEEGLKFMVYLQKENIIDESGMPKERFSAEFPKEGPSILRIQQVVRGDSAAYFCASSPGGDTEAFFGQGTRLTVV.

The rearrangement uses TRBV5-5 and TRBJ1-1, with TRBD1 matching over 8 bases. The V segment lost 4 bases and the J segment 6 bases; nucleotides outside the gene matches: 11. Looked up from germline, CDR1 is SGHKS and CDR2 is YYEKEE (reference sequence). There are 15 residues in the CDR3. The CDR3 loop reads CASSPLLTGAPEAFF. CDR3 nucleotides: TGTGCCAGCAGCCCCCTGTTGACAGGGGCTCCTGAAGCTTTCTTT.

V gene TRBV5-1 combines with J gene TRBJ1-4; D may be TRBD1 (6 bases). This CDR3 contains 18 residues. Per the germline V gene, CDR1 is SGHRS and CDR2 is YFSETQ. Trimming removed 4 bases from V and 0 bases from J, with 19 bases in between. CDR3 DNA sequence: TGCGCCAGCAGCAAAACTGCCCGGACAGACGCAACTAATGAAAAACTGTTTTTT. This translates into CASSKTARTDATNEKLFF.

J is TRBJ1-1 and V is TRBV19; 8 nucleotides line up with TRBD1. Per germline, CDR1 LNHDA and CDR2 SQIVND (reference sequence). This CDR3 comprises 15 residues. V was pared by 5 bases and J by 5 bases, with 10 bases of the junction left unmatched. The CDR3 bases are TGTGCCAGTAGTTCTCAACTCACAGGGGGGACTGAAGCTTTCTTT. Translation: CASSSQLTGGTEAFF.